This T cell receptor (beta chain) is from a study of blood T cell repertoires in COVID-19 (TCRdb year 2020). Study-level background: Collaborator samples came from the United States, Italy and Spain and covered acute and convalescent phases of COVID-19. The prospective study material was composed of cDNA or gDNA derived from T cells, B-cell-depleted T cells, or PBMCs. Deeply sampled blood TCRbeta repertoires from subjects exposed to, actively infected with, or recovered from COVID-19 were included in the dataset. The repertoires were released in a freely available public database meant as a resource for research on the immune response to SARS-CoV-2. The samples were drawn from the first 160 participants of the ongoing ImmuneRACE study and from 950 to 1,500 subjects provided by 6 global collaborators. A de-identified subject ID, COVID-19 status, age in years and sex were almost always included in the sample metadata. Where available, HLA class I and class II types were taken from metadata supplied by the sample provider and were not determined by assay-based typing. On the study overall, not on this receptor specifically: The amount of clinical and demographic metadata varied by source and participant and was provided uncurated.

TCRbeta CDR3 regions were amplified from genomic DNA by means of the immunoSEQ Assay, a bias-controlled multiplex PCR. Under the source paper's analysis protocol: Nucleated cell counts per sample were estimated from amplification of reference gene primers within the assay. To quantify the absolute abundance of each unique TCRbeta CDR3 rearrangement, sequence reads were collapsed and filtered. For each sample, productive Simpson clonality was calculated as the square root of Simpson's diversity index over productive rearrangements. Drawn from immuneACCESS, this table holds only the in-frame rearrangements with V and J called that TCRdb kept. Clones are partly lost; checked studies trace under half to an unresolved V gene and leave the rest unexplained. V and J calls and clone size come straight from that table; D and trimming were deduced from the DNA. The sample table lists around 94,000 clones, about four fifths of them with a count of one. The ten top clones hold approximately 4.5% of the sample.

The collaborating institutions used their own protocols to collect whole blood in K2EDTA tubes. For TCRbeta analysis, collaborator samples were shipped as frozen whole blood, as isolated PBMCs, or as DNA extracted from either sample type. About this clone itself: The antigen it binds to is not known. No base-level quality is on record; no much larger clone is a single base apart.

The cysteine opens and the phenylalanine closes a CDR3 of 15 amino acids. Only the CDR3 DNA is retained, 45 bases long and in frame from the first base. Via the germline V gene, CDR1 is SGHRS and CDR2 YFSETQ. The trim is 0 bases for V and 0 bases for J, with a gap of 8 bases between the germline ends. The sequence was collected from a human donor in a cohort sampled during active COVID-19. The chain links TRBV5-1 with TRBJ2-3; the D gene is not confidently resolved. Sequencing was done on a sample of peripheral blood. The sequenced DNA is TGCGCCAGCAGCTTGGATATGACTAGCACAGATACGCAGTATTTT. Translated, this is CASSLDMTSTDTQYF.